This entry lists 18 T cell receptor beta chains sequenced from one sample in a study of CXCR3-negative and CXCR3-positive naive CD8 T cells (dated by TCRdb to about 2019). These receptors are not linked to any known antigen. Points the paper makes about the study in general: TRB CDR3s from CXCR3-positive naive cells showed higher hydrophobicity (lower Kidera factor 4), lower energy, and higher strength and volume indices than CXCR3-negative naive cells.

For sequencing, a NextSeq 550 was employed. The Human TCR Profiling Kit (MiLaboratory) was used to make UMI-labeled 5' RACE TRB cDNA libraries. Each CDR3 protein sequence appears as one entry after TCRdb reprocessed the reads, and no DNA is included. This sample's listing comprises about 150,000 distinct CDR3 sequences. Clones ranked in the top ten supply 0.45% to 0.6% of the sample. Source material: naive CXCR3+ CD8+ T cells from blood. What the cell subset or site label conveys for this sample: CD45RO-CCR7+CD27+CD95- naive CD8+ T cells expressing CXCR3 (TNR3+). These receptor sequences come from a human donor in good health. Some clones in this sample may be carry-over from other donors' samples.

The rearrangement links TRBV9 to TRBJ2-1. Germline-derived CDR1 and CDR2 are SGDLS and YYNGEE. This CDR3 comprises 13 residues. The CDR3 reads CASSVWSYNEQFF. Full variable domain (outside the CDR3, taken from reference TRBV9 and TRBJ2-1): DSGVTQTPKHLITATGQRVTLRCSPRSGDLSVYWYQQSLDQGLQFLIQYYNGEERAKGNILERFSAQQFPDLHSELNLSSLELGDSALYFCASSVWSYNEQFFGPGTRLTVL.

The chain carries TRBV9 and TRBJ2-3. This CDR3 spans 15 amino acids. Germline values: CDR1 SGDLS, CDR2 YYNGEE. CDR3 in amino acids: CASSPYGGITDTQYF.

The V call is TRBV12-3 or TRBV12-4, the J call TRBJ2-6; TCRdb's assignment of TRBD1 cannot be checked, as there is no DNA. The CDR3 sequence is 17 residues long. CDR3 sequence reads: CASSLGTPFSGANVLTF.

CDR3 protein: CASRTHQAYGTQYF. The V and J genes are TRBV12-2 and TRBJ2-5. TRBV12-2 represents a pseudogene. The CDR3 runs 14 residues.

The chain is built from TRBV12-3 or TRBV12-4 and TRBJ2-5; TCRdb names TRBD2, which stays unverified in the absence of DNA. The CDR3 is 17 amino acids. The CDR3 sequence: CASSFGETSGDQETQYF.

The genes are TRBV3-1 and TRBJ1-1. The CDR3 contains 16 residues. Germline V lookup: CDR1 LGHDT, CDR2 YNNKEL (reference sequence). CDR3 amino acids: CASINREGGLDTEAFF.

The chain carries TRBV29-1 and TRBJ2-7; as DNA is missing, the TRBD1 call by TCRdb cannot be tested. Germline V gives CDR1 SQVTM, CDR2 ANQGSEA. The CDR3 runs to 12 residues. The CDR3 protein is CSVTGGAFEQYF.

The chain is built from TRBV20-1 and TRBJ2-6; the D gene TCRdb calls, TRBD1, cannot be checked with no DNA. The germline CDR1 and CDR2 sequences are DFQATT and SNEGSKA (reference sequence). The CDR3 runs to 14 residues. The CDR3 spells CSARTGAGANVLTF.

The rearrangement links TRBV4-3 to TRBJ2-3; TCRdb returns TRBD2, unconfirmable since there is no DNA. In germline, CDR1 is LGHNA, CDR2 YSLEER. CDR3 length: 17 residues. CDR3 loop: CASSQAPAGAVTDTQYF.

The gene calls are TRBV28 and TRBJ1-5. Germline CDR1 MDHEN, CDR2 SYDVKM. This CDR3 has 13 residues. The CDR3 reads CAIGGGLYQPQHF.

The chain links TRBV4-3 to TRBJ2-3; TCRdb names TRBD2, which stays unverified in the absence of DNA. CDR3 size: 16 residues. CDR1 is LGHNA, CDR2 YSLEER, per germline. The CDR3 loop is CASSQDTPESGDTQYF.

This chain uses TRBV12-3 or TRBV12-4 with TRBJ2-2; TCRdb indicates TRBD1, and absent DNA this call remains unverified. The CDR3 covers 15 residues. This chain's CDR3 is CASSPAQGITGELFF.

This sequence joins TRBV28 and TRBJ1-5; absent DNA, TCRdb's TRBD1 call cannot be checked. CDR3 length: 13 amino acids. Germline V gene data show CDR1 as MDHEN and CDR2 as SYDVKM. This CDR3 reads CASSPTGNQPQHF.

The V and J genes are TRBV4-1 and TRBJ1-1. The CDR3 covers 14 residues. Germline V gene data show CDR1 as MGHRA and CDR2 as YSYEKL. CDR3 amino acids: CASSPIGGNTEAFF.

The chain recombines TRBV10-3 with TRBJ1-1. From germline, CDR1 is ENHRY and CDR2 SYGVKD. The CDR3 runs 13 residues. CDR3 loop: CATRGALNTEAFF.

V usage is TRBV28 and J usage is TRBJ2-5. Germline CDR1 is MDHEN and CDR2 is SYDVKM. This CDR3 has 15 amino acids. This CDR3 is CASSLTLTGGETQYF.

V is TRBV4-3 and J is TRBJ2-3. The CDR3 runs to 17 residues. The germline CDR1 and CDR2 sequences are LGHNA and YSLEER. This chain's CDR3 is CASSQVLVGFGSDTQYF.

The gene calls are TRBV15 and TRBJ2-7. The length of the CDR3 is 15 residues. Germline CDR1 and CDR2: LNHNV and YYDKDF (reference sequence). The CDR3 here is CATSRESGGSYEQYF.